The clone carrying this T cell receptor (beta chain) came up a few times. The sample belongs to a study of T cell responses to AZD1222 COVID-19 vaccine. V was shortened by 0 bases and J by 4 bases, with 10 bases between the two germline ends. The CDR3 consists of 14 residues. From germline, CDR1 is SGDLS and CDR2 YYNGEE. The repertoire was sequenced with immunoSEQ multiplex PCR; TCRdb's copy has only in-frame clones and lacks some. The sample includes fewer than 200,000 clones, around 88% of them seen just once. This chain uses TRBV9 with TRBJ1-1; no firm D call. The sequence came from an adult who received the AZD1222 COVID-19 vaccine. The sequenced sample was peripheral blood, obtained 28 days after the second AZD1222 dose. CDR3 sequence (DNA): TGTGCCAGCAGCGTAGCGGACCGGGTCACTGAAGCTTTCTTT. Its translation is CASSVADRVTEAFF. The full variable domain, with the rest looked up from reference TRBV9 and TRBJ1-1, is DSGVTQTPKHLITATGQRVTLRCSPRSGDLSVYWYQQSLDQGLQFLIQYYNGEERAKGNILERFSAQQFPDLHSELNLSSLELGDSALYFCASSVADRVTEAFFGQGTRLTVV.